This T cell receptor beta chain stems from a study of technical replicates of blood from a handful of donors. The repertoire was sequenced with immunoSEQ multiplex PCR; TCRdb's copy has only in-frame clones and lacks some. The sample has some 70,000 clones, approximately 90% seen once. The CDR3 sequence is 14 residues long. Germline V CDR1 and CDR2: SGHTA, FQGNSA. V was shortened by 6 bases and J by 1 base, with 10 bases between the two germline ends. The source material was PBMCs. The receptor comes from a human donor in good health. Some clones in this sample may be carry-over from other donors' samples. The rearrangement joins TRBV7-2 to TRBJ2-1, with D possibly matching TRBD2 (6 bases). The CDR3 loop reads CASRRAGSYNEQFF. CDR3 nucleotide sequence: TGTGCCAGCAGAAGAGCGGGTTCCTACAATGAGCAGTTCTTC.